This is a list of T cell receptor beta chains from one sample in a study of T cell responses to AZD1222 COVID-19 vaccine. Using immunoSEQ multiplex PCR, the repertoire was profiled, and TCRdb retains in-frame clones only, with some absent. The top ten clones hold more than 7% of a sample with 140,000 to 150,000 clones, approximately 83% of them seen once. The specimen comprised peripheral blood, sampled on day 0 of AZD1222 vaccination. Every receptor here comes from an adult in good health. Each CDR3 is given with its conserved first and last residue. The order of the fields is D gene, V gene, clone size, J gene, CDR3 DNA, CDR3 protein. A D gene is named only where the DNA matches it firmly. Clone size, where shown, is once, few, many, or a class for clones that have expanded.

D gene: NA
V gene: TRBV6-5
clone size: once
J gene: TRBJ2-7
CDR3 DNA: TGTGCCAGCAGTTTTGGGGGGGCTACCTACGAGCAGTACTTC
CDR3 protein: CASSFGGATYEQYF

D gene: NA
V gene: TRBV10-3
clone size: few
J gene: TRBJ2-1
CDR3 DNA: TGTGCCATCAGTGATAAGGGCAGGCCTAGCTCCTACAATGAGCAGTTCTTC
CDR3 protein: CAISDKGRPSSYNEQFF

D gene: NA
V gene: TRBV2
clone size: NA
J gene: TRBJ2-3
CDR3 DNA: TGTGCCAGCAGCCCCGACACAGATACGCAGTATTTT
CDR3 protein: CASSPDTDTQYF

D gene: NA
V gene: TRBV12-5
clone size: NA
J gene: TRBJ1-2
CDR3 DNA: TGTGCTAGTGGTTTGGTTGGGGCCGGCTACACCTTC
CDR3 protein: CASGLVGAGYTF

D gene: NA
V gene: TRBV29-1
clone size: NA
J gene: TRBJ1-5
CDR3 DNA: TGCAGCGTTGCTGATAGCAATCAGCCCCAGCATTTT
CDR3 protein: CSVADSNQPQHF

D gene: TRBD1
V gene: TRBV19
clone size: NA
J gene: TRBJ2-7
CDR3 DNA: TGTGCCAGTAGTATCGGAGGGACAGGGTCCTACGAGCAGTACTTC
CDR3 protein: CASSIGGTGSYEQYF

D gene: NA
V gene: TRBV19
clone size: NA
J gene: TRBJ1-4
CDR3 DNA: TGTGCCAGTAGTATACCCGGCGCCGAAAAACTGTTTTTT
CDR3 protein: CASSIPGAEKLFF

D gene: NA
V gene: TRBV5-1
clone size: NA
J gene: TRBJ1-6
CDR3 DNA: TGCGCCAGCAGCTTGTCGGGGAGCCAGAAAAATTCACCCCTCCACTTT
CDR3 protein: CASSLSGSQKNSPLHF

D gene: TRBD2
V gene: TRBV9
clone size: NA
J gene: TRBJ2-3
CDR3 DNA: TGTGCCAGCAGCGTTAGCGGGGTCCGCACAGATACGCAGTATTTT
CDR3 protein: CASSVSGVRTDTQYF

D gene: NA
V gene: TRBV2
clone size: few
J gene: TRBJ2-7
CDR3 DNA: TGTGCCAGCCATTTACCGGGGGATCGGTACGAGCAGTACTTC
CDR3 protein: CASHLPGDRYEQYF

D gene: NA
V gene: TRBV12-3/TRBV12-4
clone size: NA
J gene: TRBJ2-5
CDR3 DNA: TGTGCCAGCAGTTTTTCTGGCGGAGAGACCCAGTACTTC
CDR3 protein: CASSFSGGETQYF

D gene: TRBD2
V gene: TRBV7-6
clone size: NA
J gene: TRBJ2-3
CDR3 DNA: TGTGCCAGCAGCGCCCTAGCGGGAGGAACAGATACGCAGTATTTT
CDR3 protein: CASSALAGGTDTQYF

D gene: NA
V gene: TRBV2
clone size: NA
J gene: TRBJ1-2
CDR3 DNA: TGTGCCAGCAGTGGGTCAGGGGTTCGCTACACCTTC
CDR3 protein: CASSGSGVRYTF

D gene: TRBD1
V gene: TRBV18
clone size: NA
J gene: TRBJ2-3
CDR3 DNA: TGTGCCAGCTCACTCAACAGGGGGCAGGCAGATACGCAGTATTTT
CDR3 protein: CASSLNRGQADTQYF

D gene: NA
V gene: TRBV6-5
clone size: NA
J gene: TRBJ2-5
CDR3 DNA: TGTGCCAGCAGTTACGGGCGTAACGTACAAGAGACCCAGTACTTC
CDR3 protein: CASSYGRNVQETQYF

D gene: NA
V gene: TRBV7-2
clone size: NA
J gene: TRBJ2-6
CDR3 DNA: TGTGCCAGCAGCTTATTGGGCAGCACCTCTGGGGCCAACGTCCTGACTTTC
CDR3 protein: CASSLLGSTSGANVLTF

D gene: NA
V gene: TRBV30
clone size: NA
J gene: TRBJ1-6
CDR3 DNA: TGTGCCTGGAGTGTACGTGGGGAGGGGTCGATTAATTCACCCCTCCACTTT
CDR3 protein: CAWSVRGEGSINSPLHF

D gene: NA
V gene: TRBV5-5
clone size: once
J gene: TRBJ1-1
CDR3 DNA: TGTGCCAGCAGCTTGACAGGGCTTAACACTGAAGCTTTCTTT
CDR3 protein: CASSLTGLNTEAFF

D gene: NA
V gene: TRBV4-2
clone size: NA
J gene: TRBJ1-3
CDR3 DNA: TGTGCCAGCAGCCAAATTGGGACATTTGGAAACACCATATATTTT
CDR3 protein: CASSQIGTFGNTIYF

D gene: TRBD2
V gene: TRBV7-2
clone size: NA
J gene: TRBJ2-1
CDR3 DNA: TGTGCCAGCAGCTTAGATCGGGGGGGAAGTGAGCAGTTCTTC
CDR3 protein: CASSLDRGGSEQFF

D gene: TRBD2
V gene: TRBV29-1
clone size: NA
J gene: TRBJ2-3
CDR3 DNA: TGCAGCGTTGGGACTAGCGGGGCAGATACGCAGTATTTT
CDR3 protein: CSVGTSGADTQYF

D gene: NA
V gene: TRBV12-3/TRBV12-4
clone size: NA
J gene: TRBJ1-6
CDR3 DNA: TGTGCCAGCAGTTTTTTAGGTAATTCACCCCTCCACTTT
CDR3 protein: CASSFLGNSPLHF

D gene: NA
V gene: TRBV6-5
clone size: NA
J gene: TRBJ1-5
CDR3 DNA: TGTGCCAGCACCCCGAGGGGGTCTATCAATCAGCCCCAGCATTTT
CDR3 protein: CASTPRGSINQPQHF

D gene: NA
V gene: TRBV30
clone size: NA
J gene: TRBJ2-1
CDR3 DNA: TGTGCCTGGAGCACCGGGGGCGGGTACAATGAGCAGTTCTTC
CDR3 protein: CAWSTGGGYNEQFF

D gene: NA
V gene: TRBV29-1
clone size: few
J gene: TRBJ1-2
CDR3 DNA: TGCAGCGGGGGGGGTGCGGACACCCTGTATGGCTACACCTTC
CDR3 protein: CSGGGADTLYGYTF

D gene: NA
V gene: TRBV6-1
clone size: NA
J gene: TRBJ1-5
CDR3 DNA: TGTGCCAGCAGTGACAGCAGGGAGGATCCCCAGCATTTT
CDR3 protein: CASSDSREDPQHF

D gene: NA
V gene: TRBV11-2
clone size: NA
J gene: TRBJ2-2
CDR3 DNA: TGTGCCAGCAGCCTGGCCATAGGCCTTCACACCGGGGAGCTGTTTTTT
CDR3 protein: CASSLAIGLHTGELFF

D gene: NA
V gene: TRBV7-2
clone size: NA
J gene: TRBJ2-3
CDR3 DNA: TGTGCCAGCAGCTCCGCAAGAACGAGCACAGATACGCAGTATTTT
CDR3 protein: CASSSARTSTDTQYF

D gene: NA
V gene: TRBV7-2
clone size: NA
J gene: TRBJ2-2
CDR3 DNA: TGTGCCAGCAGCTTAGTACTTATCACCGGGGAGCTGTTTTTT
CDR3 protein: CASSLVLITGELFF